This TCR beta chain comes out of a study of human CD8 memory T cell subsets. Findings and limits, study-wide: In stem-like memory T cells, Chao1 estimates suggested more diversity than in precursor exhausted T cells. Whereas effector memory cells differed, stem-like memory and precursor exhausted T cells had comparably high diversity. In the comparison of repertoires, stem-like memory and precursor exhausted T cells overlapped only minimally.

Researchers made TCR beta libraries via UMI-labeled 5' RACE. Reanalyzing the 5' RACE reads, TCRdb keeps one entry per CDR3 protein, without DNA. This table holds about 6,500 distinct CDR3 sequences. Remarks on this clonotype: Its antigen is undetermined.

Classification as TPEX applied to CCR7+ PD-1+ TIGIT+ early memory CD8+ T cells bearing exhausted-like traits. CDR3 length: 12 residues. From germline, CDR1 is SQVTM and CDR2 ANQGSEA. This receptor was identified in a human donor in good health. Sequenced: CD8+ T cells from PBMCs. The V and J genes are TRBV29-1 and TRBJ2-7; TCRdb reports TRBD1, a call that lacks DNA to check it against. Here the CDR3 reads CSVRDNNSEQYF.